Listed below are T cell receptor beta chains from one sample, sequenced in a study of early T cells in non-severe SARS-CoV-2 infection. MiXCR, applied by TCRdb to the 5' RACE reads, yields one record per CDR3 protein. This table holds 100,000 or so distinct CDR3 sequences, around 16% found once. The sequencing used whole blood, collected at baseline. These receptors all come from an adult who was a healthcare worker with PCR-confirmed SARS-CoV-2 infection or an uninfected control (not recorded which). CDR3s include the opening cysteine and the closing phenylalanine or tryptophan. The order of the fields is V gene, clone size, J gene, D gene, CDR3 protein, CDR3 DNA. A D gene is named only where the DNA matches it firmly. The size entry is marked missing in some rows and otherwise reads once, few, many or a size class.

TRBV12-5,many,TRBJ1-5,.,CASGLWRGRNQPQHF,TGTGCTAGTGGTTTGTGGAGGGGTAGAAATCAGCCCCAGCATTTT
TRBV14,.,TRBJ2-5,TRBD1,CASSHLDRAQETQYF,TGTGCCAGCAGCCATCTGGACAGGGCTCAAGAGACCCAGTACTTC
TRBV13,.,TRBJ2-7,TRBD2,CASSLRTSGYEQYF,TGTGCCAGCAGCCTGAGGACTAGCGGGTACGAGCAGTACTTC
TRBV18,.,TRBJ1-4,TRBD1,CASSHSTGTEKLFF,TGTGCCAGCTCACACTCGACAGGGACCGAAAAACTGTTTTTT
TRBV7-9,.,TRBJ2-1,TRBD1,CASKPRDRGDDEQFF,TGTGCCAGCAAGCCTAGGGACAGGGGCGACGATGAGCAGTTCTTC
TRBV20-1,few,TRBJ1-1,.,CSARNQGGGTEAFF,TGCAGTGCTAGAAACCAGGGAGGGGGCACTGAAGCTTTCTTT
TRBV27,.,TRBJ2-1,TRBD2,CATGTSGSYKQFF,TGTGCCACCGGGACTAGCGGGAGTTATAAGCAGTTCTTC
TRBV7-2,many,TRBJ2-7,.,CASSLSFYEQYF,TGTGCCAGCAGCTTATCGTTCTACGAGCAGTACTTC
TRBV28,few,TRBJ1-1,.,CASSLLTPTGNTEAFF,TGTGCCAGCAGTTTATTGACGCCAACAGGGAACACTGAAGCTTTCTTT
TRBV10-3,few,TRBJ2-5,TRBD2,CATWEGKETQYF,TGTGCCACCTGGGAGGGGAAAGAGACCCAGTACTTC
TRBV20-1,few,TRBJ1-5,.,CSAEGGNQPQHF,TGCAGTGCTGAGGGAGGGAATCAGCCCCAGCATTTT
TRBV4-3,.,TRBJ2-4,.,CASSQDDIGVAKNIQYF,TGCGCCAGCAGCCAAGATGATATAGGGGTTGCCAAAAACATTCAGTACTTC
TRBV4-3,few,TRBJ2-7,.,CASSQDPRGEQYF,TGCGCCAGCAGCCAAGATCCCCGAGGTGAGCAGTACTTC
TRBV2,few,TRBJ2-1,TRBD2,CASPSGSSYNEQFF,TGTGCCAGCCCCAGCGGGAGCTCCTACAATGAGCAGTTCTTC
TRBV24-1,.,TRBJ2-1,.,CATSDLGNYNEQFF,TGTGCCACCAGTGATTTGGGTAATTACAATGAGCAGTTCTTC
TRBV27,.,TRBJ2-4,TRBD2,CASSETSGKNIQYF,TGTGCCAGCAGTGAGACTAGCGGAAAAAACATTCAGTACTTC
TRBV3-1,.,TRBJ2-1,TRBD2,CASSRGTSGNEQFF,TGTGCCAGCAGCCGGGGGACTAGCGGAAATGAGCAGTTCTTC
TRBV12-3/TRBV12-4,many,TRBJ2-2,.,CASSLRTRELFF,TGTGCCAGCAGTTTACGGACCCGGGAGCTGTTTTTT
TRBV20-1,few,TRBJ2-5,.,CSAREPSAYRETQYF,TGCAGTGCTAGAGAACCCTCCGCGTACCGGGAGACCCAGTACTTC
TRBV9,.,TRBJ1-2,TRBD1,CASSATGGNGYTF,TGTGCCAGCAGCGCGACAGGGGGCAATGGCTACACCTTC
TRBV7-9,few,TRBJ2-3,.,CASLDSDTQYF,TGTGCCAGCCTTGATTCAGATACGCAGTATTTT
TRBV12-3/TRBV12-4,many,TRBJ1-1,.,CASSLAGAEAFF,TGTGCCAGCAGTTTAGCAGGCGCGGAAGCTTTCTTT
TRBV12-3/TRBV12-4,.,TRBJ2-7,.,CASSPRAGLSYEQYF,TGTGCCAGCAGTCCCAGAGCGGGTCTCTCCTACGAGCAGTACTTC
TRBV5-6,few,TRBJ2-1,.,CASSKAGWDAPYNEQFF,TGTGCCAGCAGCAAGGCAGGTTGGGACGCCCCCTACAATGAGCAGTTCTTC
TRBV20-1,.,TRBJ2-5,.,CSGLRGGRGETQYF,TGCAGTGGCCTACGAGGGGGAAGAGGGGAGACCCAGTACTTC
TRBV29-1,.,TRBJ2-7,TRBD1,CSVEGGQGYSYEQYF,TGCAGCGTTGAAGGTGGACAGGGCTATTCCTACGAGCAGTACTTC
TRBV19,.,TRBJ1-2,.,CASSPRTAGGYTF,TGTGCCAGTAGTCCACGGACAGCTGGTGGCTACACCTTC
TRBV27,few,TRBJ2-7,TRBD2,CASSLSDARTSGRGEQYF,TGTGCCAGCAGTTTATCCGACGCGAGGACTAGCGGGAGGGGTGAGCAGTACTTC
TRBV7-6,.,TRBJ2-5,.,CASRDRFQETQYF,TGTGCCAGCAGAGATAGATTCCAAGAGACCCAGTACTTC
TRBV28,.,TRBJ2-7,.,CASFYRGGEQYF,TGTGCCAGCTTCTACAGGGGAGGCGAGCAGTACTTC
TRBV12-3/TRBV12-4,.,TRBJ2-2,.,CASSETRGELFF,TGTGCCAGCAGTGAGACACGGGGAGAGCTGTTTTTT
TRBV6-6,many,TRBJ2-4,.,CASSYRAWENIQYF,TGTGCCAGCAGTTACCGGGCTTGGGAAAACATTCAGTACTTC
TRBV28,.,TRBJ2-7,TRBD1,CASKGQAREQYF,TGTGCCAGCAAGGGACAGGCTCGCGAGCAGTACTTC
TRBV27,many,TRBJ2-3,.,CASSPRGAWADTQYF,TGTGCCAGCAGTCCGAGGGGGGCCTGGGCAGATACGCAGTATTTT
TRBV12-3/TRBV12-4,many,TRBJ1-1,TRBD1,CASSRRDRQEAFF,TGTGCCAGCAGTCGACGGGACAGACAAGAAGCTTTCTTT
TRBV9,.,TRBJ2-1,.,CASSVVRGEQFF,TGTGCCAGCAGCGTAGTCCGTGGTGAGCAGTTCTTC
TRBV6-5,.,TRBJ2-7,.,CASTGPPQWEQYF,TGTGCCAGCACGGGTCCCCCCCAATGGGAGCAGTACTTC
TRBV20-1,few,TRBJ2-5,.,CSAMRVQETQYF,TGCAGTGCTATGAGGGTTCAAGAGACCCAGTACTTC
TRBV28,.,TRBJ2-1,TRBD1,CASSSAGTGVDEQFF,TGTGCCAGCAGTAGTGCCGGGACAGGGGTCGATGAGCAGTTCTTC
TRBV2,many,TRBJ2-2,.,CASGQVGELFF,TGTGCCAGCGGGCAGGTCGGGGAGCTGTTTTTT
TRBV7-2,many,TRBJ2-1,TRBD2,CASSFLVPSGSSGNEQFF,TGTGCCAGCAGCTTTCTTGTGCCTAGCGGGAGCTCGGGCAATGAGCAGTTCTTC
TRBV12-3/TRBV12-4,few,TRBJ2-2,.,CASSYPPGHRGELFF,TGTGCCAGCAGTTATCCACCGGGACATCGAGGGGAGCTGTTTTTT
TRBV11-2,.,TRBJ1-6,.,CASSYEGSPLHF,TGTGCCAGCAGCTACGAGGGTTCACCCCTCCACTTT
TRBV20-1,few,TRBJ2-1,.,CSARGGHNEQFF,TGCAGTGCTAGGGGGGGACACAATGAGCAGTTCTTC
TRBV6-2/TRBV6-3,many,TRBJ2-5,.,CASSSGGRTETQYF,TGTGCCAGCAGTTCCGGGGGAAGGACAGAGACCCAGTACTTC
TRBV10-2,.,TRBJ2-3,.,CASSETRAGTDTQYF,TGCGCCAGCAGTGAAACGAGGGCCGGCACAGATACGCAGTATTTT
TRBV6-1,.,TRBJ1-1,.,CASSEAVVWGSGNTEAFF,TGTGCCAGCAGTGAAGCGGTCGTGTGGGGTAGCGGGAACACTGAAGCTTTCTTT
TRBV6-6,few,TRBJ2-1,TRBD2,CASSYSGLAGDGSNEQFF,TGTGCCAGCAGTTACTCGGGACTAGCGGGAGATGGATCCAATGAGCAGTTCTTC
TRBV10-3,.,TRBJ2-2,.,CAISARDSPDSTGELFF,TGTGCCATCAGTGCCCGGGACTCCCCAGACAGCACCGGGGAGCTGTTTTTT
TRBV27,.,TRBJ1-6,.,CASSWDLSYNSPLHF,TGTGCCAGCAGTTGGGATTTATCCTATAATTCACCCCTCCACTTT
TRBV6-5,few,TRBJ2-1,TRBD2,CASGQREYNEQFF,TGTGCCAGCGGGCAGCGGGAATACAATGAGCAGTTCTTC
TRBV30,.,TRBJ1-1,.,CAWRDSLNTEAFF,TGTGCCTGGAGGGACAGCTTGAACACTGAAGCTTTCTTT
TRBV10-3,.,TRBJ2-5,.,CAISDGRGIQETQYF,TGTGCCATCAGTGACGGCAGGGGTATTCAAGAGACCCAGTACTTC
TRBV7-2,.,TRBJ2-7,TRBD1,CASSPGTGVSEQYF,TGTGCCAGCAGCCCCGGGACAGGGGTCTCCGAGCAGTACTTC
TRBV3-1,.,TRBJ2-2,.,CASSKQWNTGELFF,TGTGCCAGCAGCAAACAGTGGAACACCGGGGAGCTGTTTTTT